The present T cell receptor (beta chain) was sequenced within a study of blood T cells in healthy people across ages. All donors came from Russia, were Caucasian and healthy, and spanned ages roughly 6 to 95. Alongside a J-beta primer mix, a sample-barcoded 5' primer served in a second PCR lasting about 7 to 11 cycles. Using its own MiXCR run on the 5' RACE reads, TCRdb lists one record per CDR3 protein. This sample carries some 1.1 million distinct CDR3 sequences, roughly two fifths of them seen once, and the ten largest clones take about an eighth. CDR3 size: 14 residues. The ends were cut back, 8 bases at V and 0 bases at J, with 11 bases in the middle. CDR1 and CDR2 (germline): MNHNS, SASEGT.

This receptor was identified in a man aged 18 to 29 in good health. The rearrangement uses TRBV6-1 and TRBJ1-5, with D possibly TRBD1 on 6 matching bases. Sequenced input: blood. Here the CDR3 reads CASGGRNSNQPQHF. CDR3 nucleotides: TGTGCCAGCGGGGGCCGGAATAGCAATCAGCCCCAGCATTTT.